These 2 T cell receptor beta chains were sequenced from one sample in a study of molecular identifiers for immune sequencing clone quantification. MiXCR, applied by TCRdb to the PCR reads, yields one record per CDR3 protein. This table has some 590,000 distinct CDR3 sequences, 25% appearing once. Sequenced material: naive CD8+ T cells from blood, with Jurkat cell RNA spiked in. This sample's subset: FACS-sorted CD8+CD4-CCR7+CD45RA+ naive T cells. The receptors here all came from a human donor in good health. Some libraries in this study had Jurkat cell RNA spiked in.

CDR3 coding DNA: TGTGCCTGGAGTGTCGGGGGCAGCCGACTCTATAATTCACCCCTCCACTTT. This codes for CAWSVGGSRLYNSPLHF. The chain links TRBV30 to TRBJ1-6; D is possibly TRBD1 (6 bases). With 0 bases removed from V and 3 bases from J, the gap between germline ends came to 15 bases. The CDR3 consists of 17 residues. CDR1 is GTSNPN, CDR2 SVGIG, per germline (reference sequence).

The chain combines TRBV20-1 with TRBJ1-6; 7 bases align to TRBD1. The CDR3 loop spans 15 amino acids. The ends lost 6 bases at V and 11 bases at J; junction bases unmatched: 16. CDR1 and CDR2 (germline): DFQATT, SNEGSKA (reference sequence). The CDR3 is CSAKHPGQSIPPLHF. CDR3 DNA: TGCAGTGCAAAACATCCGGGACAGAGTATTCCACCCCTCCACTTT.